Detailed here is one T cell receptor (beta chain). Its specificity is not known. The junction and the germline gene differ at one end; a read error may be behind it. Using immunoSEQ multiplex PCR, the repertoire was profiled, and TCRdb retains in-frame clones only, with some absent. Among over 20,000 clones listed, around 67% were seen once. Before surgical resection, these early-stage hepatocellular carcinoma patients received no treatment. Samples came from areas without visible necrosis or hemorrhage. The sample originates from a study of intratumoral heterogeneity in liver cancer. Study as a whole: With a median age of approximately 58 years, most patients were men. Study-level points and caveats: A noted limitation was under-sampling of tumor-infiltrating lymphocytes.

The CDR3 runs to 14 residues. The germline gives CDR1 SGHRS, CDR2 YFSETQ. The material sequenced was tumor-adjacent normal tissue, taken before any cancer treatment. The V and J genes are TRBV5-1 and TRBJ2-7; 7 nucleotides align to TRBD2. The receptor's source is a woman in her seventies with hepatocellular carcinoma. The CDR3 region has the DNA TGCGCCAGCAGCTTGGGGACTAGATCCTCCGAGCAGTACTTC. As protein: CASSLGTRSSEQYF. The entire variable domain, with the rest obtained from reference TRBV5-1 and TRBJ2-7, is as follows: KAGVTQTPRYLIKTRGQQVTLSCSPISGHRSVSWYQQTPGQGLQFLFEYFSETQRNKGNFPGRFSGRQFSNSRSEMNVSTLELGDSALYLCASSLGTRSSEQYFGPGTRLTVT.